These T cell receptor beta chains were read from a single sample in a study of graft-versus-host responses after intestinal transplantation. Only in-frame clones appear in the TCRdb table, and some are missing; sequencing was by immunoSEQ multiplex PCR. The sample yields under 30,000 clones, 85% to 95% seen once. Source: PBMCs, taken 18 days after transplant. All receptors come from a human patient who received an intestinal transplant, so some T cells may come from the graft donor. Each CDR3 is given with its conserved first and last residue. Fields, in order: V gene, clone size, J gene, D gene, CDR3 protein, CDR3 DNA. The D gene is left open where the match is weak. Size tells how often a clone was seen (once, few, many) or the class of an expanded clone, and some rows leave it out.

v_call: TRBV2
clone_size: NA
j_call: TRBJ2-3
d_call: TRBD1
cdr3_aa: CASRSGDRFNF
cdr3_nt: TGTGCCAGCAGGTCAGGGGACAGGTTTAATTTT

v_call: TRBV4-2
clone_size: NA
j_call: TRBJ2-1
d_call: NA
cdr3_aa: CASSQEKSSYNEQFF
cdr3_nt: TGTGCCAGCAGCCAAGAAAAGAGCTCCTACAATGAGCAGTTCTTC

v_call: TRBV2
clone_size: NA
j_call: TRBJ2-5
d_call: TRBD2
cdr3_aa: CASSEPTSGGETQYF
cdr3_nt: TGTGCCAGCAGTGAACCGACTAGCGGGGGAGAGACCCAGTACTTC

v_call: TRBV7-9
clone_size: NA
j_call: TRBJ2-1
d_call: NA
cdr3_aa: CASSLGVRGGYNEQFF
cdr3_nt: TGTGCCAGCAGCTTAGGTGTGCGGGGCGGGTACAATGAGCAGTTCTTC

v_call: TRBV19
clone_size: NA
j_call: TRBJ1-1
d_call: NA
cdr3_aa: CASSVGNTEAFF
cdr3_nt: TGTGCCAGTAGTGTAGGGAACACTGAAGCTTTCTTT

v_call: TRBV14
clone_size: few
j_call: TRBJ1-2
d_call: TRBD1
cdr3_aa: CASSQGGTGDYGYTF
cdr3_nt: TGTGCCAGCAGCCAAGGCGGGACAGGGGATTATGGCTACACCTTC

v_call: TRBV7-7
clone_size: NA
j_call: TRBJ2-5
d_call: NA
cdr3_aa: CASSFRTEETQYF
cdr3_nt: TGTGCCAGCAGCTTCCGGACGGAGGAGACCCAGTACTTC

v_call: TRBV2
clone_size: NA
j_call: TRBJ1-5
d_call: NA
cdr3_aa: CASSDMGDQHF
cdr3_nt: TGTGCCAGCAGTGATATGGGGGACCAGCATTTT

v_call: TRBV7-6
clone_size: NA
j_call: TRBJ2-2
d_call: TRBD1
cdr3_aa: CASSLAGLPGGGWTGELFF
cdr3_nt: TGTGCCAGCAGCTTAGCGGGGCTTCCAGGGGGCGGATGGACCGGGGAGCTGTTTTTT

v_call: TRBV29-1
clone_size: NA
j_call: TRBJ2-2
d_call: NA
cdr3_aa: CSVQLGNTGELFF
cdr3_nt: TGCAGCGTCCAACTGGGGAACACCGGGGAGCTGTTTTTT

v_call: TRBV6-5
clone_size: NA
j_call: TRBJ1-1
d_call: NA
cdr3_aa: CASSYSERNTEAFF
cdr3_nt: TGTGCCAGCAGTTACTCGGAGCGGAACACTGAAGCTTTCTTT

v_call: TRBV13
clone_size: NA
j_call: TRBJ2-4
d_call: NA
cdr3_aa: CASSSGDGAKNIQYF
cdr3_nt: TGTGCCAGCAGCTCTGGGGACGGAGCCAAAAACATTCAGTACTTC

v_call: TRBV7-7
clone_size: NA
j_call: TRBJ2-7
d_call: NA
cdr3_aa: CASSRAQQYF
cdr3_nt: TGTGCCAGCAGCCGAGCCCAGCAGTACTTC

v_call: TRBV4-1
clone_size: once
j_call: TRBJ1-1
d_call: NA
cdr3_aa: CASSHSGGNTEAFF
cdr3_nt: TGCGCCAGCAGTCATTCCGGGGGGAACACTGAAGCTTTCTTT

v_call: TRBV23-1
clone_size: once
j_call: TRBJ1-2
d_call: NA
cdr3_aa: CASSQSVGREAYGYTF
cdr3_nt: TGCGCCAGCAGTCAATCAGTAGGGAGGGAGGCTTATGGCTACACCTTC

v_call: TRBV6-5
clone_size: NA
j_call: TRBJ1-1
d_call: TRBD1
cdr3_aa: CASRSQQGAPEAFF
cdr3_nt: TGTGCCAGCAGATCCCAACAGGGGGCACCTGAAGCTTTCTTT

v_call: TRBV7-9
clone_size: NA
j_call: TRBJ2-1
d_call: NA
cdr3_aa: CASSLGVNEQFF
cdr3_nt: TGTGCCAGCAGCTTGGGGGTTAATGAGCAGTTCTTC

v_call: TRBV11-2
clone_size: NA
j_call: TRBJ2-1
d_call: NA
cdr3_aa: CASSLIPWSHEQFF
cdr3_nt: TGTGCCAGCAGCTTAATTCCATGGTCGCATGAGCAGTTCTTC

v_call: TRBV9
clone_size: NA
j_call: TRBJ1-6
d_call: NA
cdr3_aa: CASSVAQGGGIGGSPLHF
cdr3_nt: TGTGCCAGCAGCGTAGCTCAAGGGGGAGGCATCGGGGGTTCACCCCTCCACTTT

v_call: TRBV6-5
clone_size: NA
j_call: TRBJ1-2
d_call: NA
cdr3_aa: CASSYSGREDGYTF
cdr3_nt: TGTGCCAGCAGTTACTCTGGCAGGGAGGATGGCTACACCTTC

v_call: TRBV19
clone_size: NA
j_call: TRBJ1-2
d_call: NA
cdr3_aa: CASSIGLSYGYTF
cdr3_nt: TGTGCCAGTAGTATAGGCCTTAGCTATGGCTACACCTTC

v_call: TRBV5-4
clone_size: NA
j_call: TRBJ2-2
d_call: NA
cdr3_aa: CASSLPADRPGELFF
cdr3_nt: TGTGCCAGCAGCTTGCCAGCGGATCGACCCGGGGAGCTGTTTTTT

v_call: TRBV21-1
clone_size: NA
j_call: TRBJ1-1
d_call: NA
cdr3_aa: CASSKGAEAFF
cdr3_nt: TGTGCCAGCAGCAAGGGCGCTGAAGCTTTCTTT

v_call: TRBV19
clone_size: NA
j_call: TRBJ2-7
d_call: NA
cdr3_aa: CASSPPMNSYEQYF
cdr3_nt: TGTGCCAGTAGTCCCCCCATGAACTCCTACGAGCAGTACTTC

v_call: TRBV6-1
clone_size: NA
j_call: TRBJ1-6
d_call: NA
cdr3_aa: CASSATSGTRSSPLHF
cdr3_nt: TGTGCCAGCAGTGCGACTTCCGGGACCAGGAGTTCACCCCTCCACTTT

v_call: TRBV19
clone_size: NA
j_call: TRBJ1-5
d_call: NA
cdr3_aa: CASSITQGWSSNQPQHF
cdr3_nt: TGTGCCAGTAGTATAACCCAGGGATGGAGTAGCAATCAGCCCCAGCATTTT

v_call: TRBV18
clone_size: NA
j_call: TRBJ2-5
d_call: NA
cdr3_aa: CASSPPNSPETQYF
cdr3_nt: TGTGCCAGCTCACCACCGAACAGTCCGGAGACCCAGTACTTC

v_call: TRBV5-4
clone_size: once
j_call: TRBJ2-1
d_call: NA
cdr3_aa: CASSLVTRNEQFF
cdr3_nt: TGTGCCAGCAGCTTGGTTACTCGCAATGAGCAGTTCTTC

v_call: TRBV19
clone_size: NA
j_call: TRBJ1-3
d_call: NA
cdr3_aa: CASSISRYSGNTIYF
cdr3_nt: TGTGCCAGTAGTATCAGCCGATACTCTGGAAACACCATATATTTT

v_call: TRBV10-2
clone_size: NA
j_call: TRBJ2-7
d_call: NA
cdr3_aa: CASSDSYEQYF
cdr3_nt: TGCGCCAGCAGTGACAGCTACGAGCAGTACTTC

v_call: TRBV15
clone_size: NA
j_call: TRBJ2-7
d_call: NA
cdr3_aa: CATSSTGFEQYF
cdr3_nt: TGTGCCACCAGCAGCACAGGGTTTGAGCAGTACTTC

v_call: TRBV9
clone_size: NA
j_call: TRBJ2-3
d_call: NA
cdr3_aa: CASSVGGTDTQYF
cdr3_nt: TGTGCCAGCAGCGTAGGTGGCACAGATACGCAGTATTTT

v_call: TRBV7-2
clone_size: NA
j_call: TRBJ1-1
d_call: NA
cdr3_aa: CASSLARAAEAFF
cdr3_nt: TGTGCCAGCAGCTTAGCGCGGGCAGCCGAAGCTTTCTTT

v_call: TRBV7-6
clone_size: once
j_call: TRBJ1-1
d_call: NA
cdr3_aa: CASSLDVGLNTEAFF
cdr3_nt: TGTGCCAGCAGCTTAGATGTCGGGCTGAACACTGAAGCTTTCTTT

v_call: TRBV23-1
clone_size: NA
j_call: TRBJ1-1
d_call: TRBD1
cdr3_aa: CASGGPGQDRAEAFF
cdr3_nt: TGCGCCAGCGGAGGGCCAGGCCAAGACAGGGCTGAAGCTTTCTTT